The clone carrying this TCR beta chain was seen ten or more times. RNA transcripts provided the source from which TCR beta CDR3 regions were amplified. RT-PCR in the first round (using the HTBI primer set) targeted the TCR CDR3. MiXCR was run by TCRdb on the multiplex PCR reads, yielding one entry per CDR3 protein. The profile shows roughly 560,000 distinct CDR3 sequences, roughly 15% of them singletons. J was trimmed by 8 bases and V by 6 bases; bases with no gene match: 7. The germline CDR1 and CDR2 sequences are SGHTA and FQGNSA. The CDR3 totals 14 residues. The data belong to a study of T cells in Graves' hyperthyroidism and ophthalmopathy.

The chain uses TRBV7-2 and TRBJ1-2, with TRBD1 matching over 12 bases. Material for sequencing was blood. This receptor was taken from a woman between 35 and 50 years old with Graves' ophthalmopathy. The CDR3 protein is CASSPGQGAGGYTF. In nucleotides, the CDR3 is TGTGCCAGCAGTCCGGGACAGGGGGCCGGCGGCTACACCTTC. Supplemented by reference TRBV7-2 and TRBJ1-2, the full variable domain reads GAGVSQSPSNKVTEKGKDVELRCDPISGHTALYWYRQSLGQGLEFLIYFQGNSAPDKSGLPSDRFSAERTGGSVSTLTIQRTQQEDSAVYLCASSPGQGAGGYTFGSGTRLTVV.